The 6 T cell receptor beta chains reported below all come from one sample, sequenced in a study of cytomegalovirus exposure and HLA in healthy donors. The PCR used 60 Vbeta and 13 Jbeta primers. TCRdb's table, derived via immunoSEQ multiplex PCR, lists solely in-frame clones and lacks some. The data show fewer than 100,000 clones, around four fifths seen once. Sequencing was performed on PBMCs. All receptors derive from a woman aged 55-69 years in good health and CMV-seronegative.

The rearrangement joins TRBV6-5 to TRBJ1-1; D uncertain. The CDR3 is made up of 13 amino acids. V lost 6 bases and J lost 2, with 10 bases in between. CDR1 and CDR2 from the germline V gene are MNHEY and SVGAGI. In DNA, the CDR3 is TGTGCCAGCAGCCCGGGTCTTAACACTGAAGCTTTCTTT. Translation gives CASSPGLNTEAFF.

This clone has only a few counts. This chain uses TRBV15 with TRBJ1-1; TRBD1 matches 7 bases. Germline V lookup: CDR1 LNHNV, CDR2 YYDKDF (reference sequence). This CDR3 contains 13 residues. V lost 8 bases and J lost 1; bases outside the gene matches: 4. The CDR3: CATATGRNTEAFF. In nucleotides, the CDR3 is TGTGCCACCGCGACAGGGAGGAACACTGAAGCTTTCTTT. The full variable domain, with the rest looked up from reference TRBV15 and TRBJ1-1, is DAMVIQNPRYQVTQFGKPVTLSCSQTLNHNVMYWYQQKSSQAPKLLFHYYDKDFNNEADTPDNFQSRRPNTSFCFLDIRSPGLGDTAMYLCATATGRNTEAFFGQGTRLTVV.

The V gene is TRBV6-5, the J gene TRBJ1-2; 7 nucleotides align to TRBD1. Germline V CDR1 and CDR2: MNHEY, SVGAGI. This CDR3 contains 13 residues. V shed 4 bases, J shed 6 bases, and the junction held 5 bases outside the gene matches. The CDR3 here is CASSSDRVNGYTF. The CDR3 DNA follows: TGTGCCAGCAGTTCCGACAGGGTGAATGGCTACACCTTC.

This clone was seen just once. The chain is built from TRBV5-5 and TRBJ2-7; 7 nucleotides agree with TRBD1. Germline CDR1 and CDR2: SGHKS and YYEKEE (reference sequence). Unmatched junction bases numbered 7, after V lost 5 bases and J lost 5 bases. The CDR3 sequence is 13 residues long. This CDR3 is CASRYNRGNEQYF. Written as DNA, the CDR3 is TGTGCCAGCAGATACAACAGGGGAAACGAGCAGTACTTC.

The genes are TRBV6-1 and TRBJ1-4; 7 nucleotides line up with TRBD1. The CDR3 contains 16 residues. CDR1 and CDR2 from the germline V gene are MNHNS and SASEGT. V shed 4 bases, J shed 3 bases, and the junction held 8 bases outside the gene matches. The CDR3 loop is CASSVLWDSPNEKLFF. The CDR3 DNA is TGTGCCAGCAGTGTCCTTTGGGACAGCCCTAATGAAAAACTGTTTTTT.

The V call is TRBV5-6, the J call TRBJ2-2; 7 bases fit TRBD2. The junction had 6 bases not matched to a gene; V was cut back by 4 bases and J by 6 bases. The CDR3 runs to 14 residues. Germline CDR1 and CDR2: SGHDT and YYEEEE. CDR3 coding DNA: TGTGCCAGCAGCCCCATGGCGGGGGCCGGGGAGCTGTTTTTT. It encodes CASSPMAGAGELFF.